The 6 T cell receptor beta chains below all came from one sample that was sequenced in a study of cytomegalovirus exposure and HLA in healthy donors. In the PCR, 60 Vbeta and 13 Jbeta primers were used. Libraries were prepared by immunoSEQ multiplex PCR; TCRdb keeps only in-frame clonotypes and omits some of them. The repertoire holds over 150,000 clones, about 65% seen once, with 4.5% in the top ten. The sample consisted of PBMCs. The receptors derive from a young woman in good health and CMV-seropositive.

The chain has TRBV29-1 and TRBJ1-3; no clear D. CDR3 length: 14 amino acids. V lost 4 bases and J lost 1, with 11 bases in between. CDR1 is SQVTM and CDR2 is ANQGSEA in the germline V gene. This CDR3 is CSVAVGRSGNTIYF. The DNA of the CDR3 is TGCAGCGTTGCTGTAGGGAGGTCTGGAAACACCATATATTTT.

The chain combines TRBV27 with TRBJ2-1, with a weak D call TRBD1 (6 bases). The germline CDR1 and CDR2 sequences are MNHEY and SMNVEV (reference sequence). V was clipped by 2 bases and J by 6 bases, with 14 bases between them. CDR3 size: 15 residues. The CDR3 DNA reads TGTGCCAGCAGTTTAAGGGGGAACCCTTCCAATGAGCAGTTCTTC. The encoded protein is CASSLRGNPSNEQFF.

The chain is built from TRBV5-4 and TRBJ2-1; 16 nucleotides match TRBD2. V gave up 1 base and J gave up 7 bases; unmatched junction bases: 5. CDR3 length equals 17 residues. Germline V CDR1 and CDR2: SGHNT, YYREEE (reference sequence). CDR3 loop: CASSLRGTSGGANEQFF. CDR3 sequence (DNA): TGTGCCAGCAGCTTGAGAGGGACTAGCGGGGGGGCAAATGAGCAGTTCTTC.

The CDR3 region is CASLSRGAKNIQYF. The CDR3 DNA reads as TGTGCCAGCTTAAGCAGGGGAGCCAAAAACATTCAGTACTTC. This rearrangement joins TRBV6-6 to TRBJ2-4; TRBD1 is a possible D gene (6 bases). This CDR3 has 14 amino acids. V was cut by 8 bases and J by 0 bases, with 11 bases left in between. From germline, CDR1 is MNHNY and CDR2 SVGAGI (reference sequence).

The chain uses TRBV2 and TRBJ2-6; TRBD1 matches at 8 bases. Trimming at V came to 2 bases and at J to 0 bases, leaving 0 bases not matched to a gene. The CDR3 has 16 residues. CDR1 and CDR2 (germline): SNHLY, FYNNEI. CDR3: CASSETGGSGANVLTF. CDR3 DNA: TGTGCCAGCAGTGAAACAGGGGGCTCTGGGGCCAACGTCCTGACTTTC.

The chain carries TRBV30 and TRBJ2-7, with 9 bases lining up with TRBD1. Germline-derived CDR1 and CDR2 are GTSNPN and SVGIG (reference sequence). J was trimmed by 9 bases and V by 2 bases; bases with no gene match: 5. The CDR3 runs 12 residues. CDR3 sequence reads: CAWSRDRVGQYF. The CDR3 nucleotides are TGTGCCTGGAGTCGGGACAGGGTCGGGCAGTACTTC.